This T cell receptor beta chain was captured in a study of PD-L1 blockade in urothelial cancer (TCRdb year 2017). Study-wide context: All patients started therapy in about 2014 and received atezolizumab 1,200 mg intravenously every 3 weeks. An exploratory multi-omic analysis was conducted of the somatic, immune and clinical correlates of response to PD-L1 blockade with atezolizumab in urothelial cancer. TCR sequencing covered pretreatment tumor samples and matched, serially collected peripheral blood taken before and after atezolizumab treatment. Progression-free survival longer than 6 months counted as durable clinical benefit, and TCR features were additionally tested against both progression-free and overall survival. Blood samples were analyzed at 3 weeks after treatment start (second dose) and at 6 weeks after treatment start. About 90% of the 29 patients were identified as males with urothelial cancer of bladder origin, and a prior smoking history was reported by 18 of 29 patients. Around 30 patients had pretreatment blood TCR-seq, about 25 had at least one posttreatment blood collection, and about 25 had tumor TCR-seq. A median of about 150,000 T cells and 65,000 to 90,000 unique TCRs was obtained from blood samples, and a median clonality of around 0.08 was observed. In the same patients, whole exome sequencing and RNA sequencing of pretreatment tumors were performed in addition to TCR sequencing. About 10 patients achieved durable clinical benefit and fewer than 25 did not. Patients had an ECOG performance status of 0 or 1 and had received between 0 and 3 prior chemotherapy regimens. What the work shows at the level of the full study, not this receptor alone: Because the sample size was small (n ≈ 30) and many of the analyses were exploratory, the results are meant to be hypothesis-generating. Among patients with durable benefit, tumor-associated TCR clones showed greater expansion in peripheral blood 3 weeks after treatment started (n ≈ 20, p = 0.022). A pretreatment peripheral blood TCR clonality below the median was linked to improved progression-free and overall survival.

Synthetic TCR analog templates were spiked into each PCR so that absolute template abundance could be estimated from read counts. The immunoSEQ assay used bias-controlled V and J gene primers to amplify TCRbeta CDR3 regions from genomic DNA. Sequencing of rearranged TCRbeta segments was done at approximately 20X coverage. Per the original workflow: Sequencing errors were corrected by clustering, and CDR3s were annotated against IMGT so that V, D and J genes could be assigned. Downstream analyses used only productive TCRbeta rearrangements and left out out-of-frame or stop-codon sequences. Clonality was computed as one minus Shannon entropy normalized by the log of the number of unique productive sequences. Fisher's exact test with Benjamini-Hochberg correction, at a threshold of adjusted p below 0.01, was used to find clones that differed between time points or between blood and tumor. Here the immuneACCESS table is served through TCRdb, limited to in-frame sequences with V and J called. Missing clones are a known gap in these copies; in checked studies unresolved V genes cover under half, and the rest lacks a known reason. V and J calls and clone size are as listed in that table; D and trimming were resolved from the DNA. This sample is represented by some 25,000 clones; almost 85% of them were singletons. The ten largest clones add up to 8% to 10% of the sample.

There are a few counts of this clone. What this receptor recognizes is not known. No quality values exist for individual bases; no much larger clone is one base distant. CDR1 and CDR2 are read off the germline V gene as WSHSY and SAAADI. V sheds 5 bases and J sheds 10 bases, leaving 12 bases between their ends. The CDR3 sequence holds 12 residues, the cysteine and phenylalanine included. Only CDR3 DNA is held: 36 bases, read in frame from base 1. A total of roughly 30 patients with locally advanced or metastatic urothelial carcinoma, treated at Memorial Sloan Kettering on a trial protocol, made up the cohort. Peripheral blood mononuclear cells were collected pretreatment and during treatment, at between 1 and 8 total time points per patient. The Qiagen DNeasy Blood extraction kit was used to purify genomic DNA from total PBMCs and tumor samples. Collected pretreatment and during treatment, PBMCs were isolated and stored as previously described.

Material: PBMCs, obtained around atezolizumab (anti-PD-L1) treatment. This chain joins TRBV10-2 to TRBJ1-5; no D gene is confidently identified. This receptor was identified in a man between 65 and 85 years old with urothelial cancer. CDR3 loop: CASSHTRVPQHF. The nucleotide sequence is given as TGCGCCAGCAGTCACACACGGGTTCCCCAGCATTTT.